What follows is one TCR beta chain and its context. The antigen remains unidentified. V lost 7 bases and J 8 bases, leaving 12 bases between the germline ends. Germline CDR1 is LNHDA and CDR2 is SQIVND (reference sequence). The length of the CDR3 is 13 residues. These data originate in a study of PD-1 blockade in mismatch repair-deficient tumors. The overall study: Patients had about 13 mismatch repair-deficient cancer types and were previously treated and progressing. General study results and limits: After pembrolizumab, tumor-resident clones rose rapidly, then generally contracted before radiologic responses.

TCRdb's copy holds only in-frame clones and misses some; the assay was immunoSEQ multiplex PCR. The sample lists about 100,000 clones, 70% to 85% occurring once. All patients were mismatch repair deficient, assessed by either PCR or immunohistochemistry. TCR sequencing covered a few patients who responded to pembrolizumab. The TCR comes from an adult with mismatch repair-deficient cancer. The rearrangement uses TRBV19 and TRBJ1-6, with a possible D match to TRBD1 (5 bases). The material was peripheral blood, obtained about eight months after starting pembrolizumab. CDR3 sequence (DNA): TGTGCCAGTATGCAGGGCTTGGATTCACCCCTCCACTTT. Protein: CASMQGLDSPLHF.